This T cell receptor (beta chain) stems from a study of beta chain features in type 1 diabetes. CDR3 length: 14 amino acids. CDR1 and CDR2 (germline): SGHRS, YFSETQ. The V and J ends lost 5 bases and 0 bases respectively, with 6 bases between them. About this clone itself: Its target is not known.

All of the isolated RNA was reverse transcribed, so expressed TCRB transcripts were sequenced. Average reads for naive, central memory and regulatory T cell samples were around 4 million. Sequencing was performed with immunoSEQ multiplex PCR; in TCRdb, only in-frame clones are kept and a portion is missing. The repertoire consists of roughly 610,000 clones, with roughly 15% occurring once and the leading ten covering 0.093%. Study conclusions and caveats: VDJ junctions sequenced from type 1 diabetes patients showed fewer insertions and more deletions. PCR might preferentially amplify shorter templates, equally in patients and controls.

The clonotype comes from a man aged 18 to 35 in good health. The sample was naive CD4+ T cells from blood. The chain recombines TRBV5-1 with TRBJ2-6, with D uncertain. The CDR3 spells CASRASSGANVLTF. The CDR3 bases are TGCGCCAGCAGGGCTAGCTCTGGGGCCAACGTCCTGACTTTC.